The rows below give T cell receptor beta chains drawn from one sample of a study of blood T cell repertoires in COVID-19. Produced via immunoSEQ multiplex PCR; TCRdb's table is partial and in-frame only. The table has roughly 340,000 clones, 89% seen once. The sample consisted of peripheral blood. Receptors were obtained from a woman aged 25 to 39 with COVID-19, enrolled during active disease. The CDR3 runs from the conserved cysteine through the conserved F or W. D genes are given only for firm matches. The listing skips clone size in some rows; elsewhere it reads once, few, many or a size class.

clone_size,cdr3_length,d_call,j_call,v_call,cdr3_aa,cdr3_nt
NA,16,NA,TRBJ2-1,TRBV7-2,CASSSRRGEGLHEQFF,TGTGCCAGCAGCTCCCGTAGGGGGGAGGGCCTACATGAGCAGTTCTTC
NA,15,NA,TRBJ2-1,TRBV6-5,CASTRPGQIYNEQFF,TGTGCCAGCACCCGACCGGGACAAATTTACAATGAGCAGTTCTTC
NA,14,NA,TRBJ1-6,TRBV30,CAWSQNSYNSPLHF,TGTGCCTGGAGCCAGAACTCCTATAATTCACCCCTCCACTTT
NA,14,NA,TRBJ2-1,TRBV6-5,CASTETWGHNEQFF,TGTGCCAGCACCGAGACATGGGGCCACAATGAGCAGTTCTTC
NA,17,NA,TRBJ2-3,TRBV4-1,CASSQDKEQPPTDTQYF,TGCGCCAGCAGCCAAGATAAGGAACAGCCTCCCACAGATACGCAGTATTTT
NA,13,NA,TRBJ2-7,TRBV5-1,CASSPSGGDEQYF,TGCGCCAGCAGCCCCTCTGGAGGGGACGAGCAGTACTTC
NA,15,NA,TRBJ1-2,TRBV28,CASSLERGNVYGYTF,TGTGCCAGCAGTTTGGAAAGAGGAAACGTCTATGGCTACACCTTC
NA,21,TRBD1,TRBJ1-1,TRBV4-1,CASSQEGGSWTGGTRDTEAFF,TGCGCCAGCAGCCAAGAGGGGGGATCGTGGACAGGGGGCACCAGGGACACTGAAGCTTTCTTT
NA,13,NA,TRBJ1-2,TRBV29-1,CSSGGGSEAGYTF,TGCAGCAGTGGGGGCGGATCTGAAGCGGGCTACACCTTC
once,16,TRBD1,TRBJ2-5,TRBV7-9,CASSPAGTGAGETQYF,TGTGCCAGCAGCCCCGCGGGGACAGGGGCTGGAGAGACCCAGTACTTC
NA,12,NA,TRBJ2-1,TRBV7-6,CASSRGRNEQFF,TGTGCCAGCAGCCGGGGAAGAAATGAGCAGTTCTTC
NA,16,TRBD2,TRBJ2-2,TRBV10-1,CASSESLAGGTGELFF,TGCGCCAGCAGTGAGTCTCTAGCGGGGGGCACCGGGGAGCTGTTTTTT
NA,14,NA,TRBJ1-2,TRBV14,CASSQGPRASGYTF,TGTGCCAGCAGCCAAGGACCCAGGGCCTCTGGCTACACCTTC
NA,9,NA,TRBJ1-2,TRBV9,CASSAHREF,TGTGCCAGCAGCGCCCACAGGGAGTTC
NA,14,NA,TRBJ1-1,TRBV24-1,CATMNSHKNTEAFF,TGTGCCACCATGAACAGCCATAAGAACACTGAAGCTTTCTTT
NA,16,NA,TRBJ2-6,TRBV5-1,CASSPGTSSGANVLTF,TGCGCCAGCAGCCCTGGGACATCCTCTGGGGCCAACGTCCTGACTTTC
once,15,NA,TRBJ1-3,TRBV9,CASSQHWSSGNTIYF,TGTGCCAGCAGCCAACACTGGAGCTCTGGAAACACCATATATTTT
NA,14,NA,TRBJ2-3,TRBV28,CASSLGTPVDTQYF,TGTGCCAGCAGTTTAGGTACGCCAGTGGATACGCAGTATTTT
NA,15,TRBD1,TRBJ2-2,TRBV11-2,CASSPGQGGRRELFF,TGTGCCAGCAGCCCCGGACAGGGGGGCCGGAGGGAGCTGTTTTTT
NA,14,NA,TRBJ2-3,TRBV6-5,CASVREPSTDTQYF,TGTGCCAGCGTACGGGAGCCTAGCACAGATACGCAGTATTTT
once,15,NA,TRBJ1-1,TRBV5-1,CASSLPHGERTEAFF,TGCGCCAGCAGCTTACCACATGGTGAGAGGACTGAAGCTTTCTTT
NA,20,TRBD2,TRBJ2-2,TRBV15,CATSRALLAGGPYNTGELFF,TGTGCCACCAGCAGAGCCTTGCTAGCGGGAGGGCCTTATAACACCGGGGAGCTGTTTTTT
NA,11,NA,TRBJ1-1,TRBV27,CASSLGGRAFF,TGTGCCAGCAGTTTAGGGGGGAGGGCTTTCTTT
NA,14,TRBD1,TRBJ1-5,TRBV7-9,CASSSGQGVQPQHF,TGTGCCAGCAGCTCGGGACAGGGAGTCCAGCCCCAGCATTTT
NA,17,TRBD1,TRBJ2-2,TRBV2,CASSAARTGKNTGELFF,TGTGCCAGCAGCGCTGCAAGGACAGGAAAGAACACCGGGGAGCTGTTTTTT
NA,14,NA,TRBJ1-5,TRBV9,CASSATATYQPQHF,TGTGCCAGCAGCGCGACAGCGACCTATCAGCCCCAGCATTTT
NA,14,NA,TRBJ1-5,TRBV18,CASTSGREGQPQHF,TGTGCCAGCACGTCGGGGAGGGAGGGGCAGCCCCAGCATTTT
once,16,NA,TRBJ1-6,TRBV7-2,CASSLRQVSYNSPLHF,TGTGCCAGCAGCCTCCGACAGGTCTCCTATAATTCACCCCTCCACTTT
NA,12,NA,TRBJ2-1,TRBV5-6,CASSSAGVEQFF,TGTGCCAGCAGCTCCGCCGGAGTAGAGCAGTTCTTC
NA,17,NA,TRBJ2-3,TRBV2,CASSERSRGGVRDTQYF,TGTGCCAGCAGTGAAAGGTCGCGAGGAGGGGTCAGAGATACGCAGTATTTT
NA,16,TRBD2,TRBJ2-1,TRBV11-3,CASSSLGGGLYNEQFF,TGTGCCAGCAGCTCATTGGGGGGAGGGCTATACAATGAGCAGTTCTTC
NA,15,TRBD1,TRBJ2-1,TRBV15,CATSTGRGQGNEQFF,TGTGCCACCAGCACTGGCAGGGGGCAGGGCAATGAGCAGTTCTTC
NA,16,TRBD2,TRBJ2-5,TRBV7-2,CASSSDLRAGVGTQYF,TGTGCCAGCAGCTCTGATTTGCGGGCGGGAGTTGGGACCCAGTACTTC
NA,15,TRBD1,TRBJ2-2,TRBV10-3,CAISGTGRDTGELFF,TGTGCCATCAGTGGGACAGGTCGCGACACCGGGGAGCTGTTTTTT
NA,19,NA,TRBJ2-3,TRBV14,CASSQEGLWGLRATDTQYF,TGTGCCAGCAGCCAAGAAGGACTGTGGGGTTTAAGGGCCACAGATACGCAGTATTTT
NA,15,NA,TRBJ2-1,TRBV6-5,CASSPLGGSYNEQFF,TGTGCCAGCAGTCCTCTCGGGGGATCCTACAATGAGCAGTTCTTC
NA,16,NA,TRBJ1-5,TRBV6-2/TRBV6-3,CASSWKAGISNQPQHF,TGTGCCAGCAGTTGGAAAGCAGGAATTAGCAATCAGCCCCAGCATTTT
NA,16,TRBD2,TRBJ2-3,TRBV4-3,CASSQDISGRSDTQYF,TGCGCCAGCAGCCAAGATATCAGCGGGAGGTCAGATACGCAGTATTTT
few,14,NA,TRBJ1-2,TRBV7-2,CASSLVVSDYGYTF,TGTGCCAGCAGCTTAGTCGTCAGTGACTATGGCTACACCTTC
NA,13,TRBD2,TRBJ2-5,TRBV19,CASSPLAGETQYF,TGTGCCAGTAGTCCGCTAGCGGGGGAGACCCAGTACTTC
NA,16,TRBD2,TRBJ2-3,TRBV7-2,CASSLGLAGGTDTQYF,TGTGCCAGCAGCTTGGGACTAGCGGGGGGCACAGATACGCAGTATTTT
once,18,TRBD1,TRBJ1-4,TRBV19,CASRPGQGLFGSKEKLFF,TGTGCCAGTAGGCCGGGACAGGGGTTGTTTGGAAGTAAAGAAAAACTGTTTTTT
few,14,NA,TRBJ2-7,TRBV5-1,CASSILASAASQYF,TGCGCCAGCAGCATCTTAGCGTCAGCCGCATCTCAGTACTTC
few,15,TRBD1,TRBJ2-3,TRBV6-5,CASSRTGSEVDTQYF,TGTGCCAGCAGCCGGACAGGGTCCGAAGTAGATACGCAGTATTTT
NA,16,NA,TRBJ2-1,TRBV29-1,CSGTQDSVSSYNEQFF,TGCAGCGGGACCCAGGACAGCGTGAGCTCCTACAATGAGCAGTTCTTC
NA,15,NA,TRBJ2-7,TRBV7-2,CASSLSYGRAYEQYF,TGTGCCAGCAGCTTATCATATGGCAGGGCTTACGAGCAGTACTTC
NA,17,TRBD2,TRBJ2-4,TRBV4-2,CASSQDFGGATKNIQYF,TGTGCCAGCAGCCAAGATTTCGGGGGGGCGACCAAAAACATTCAGTACTTC
once,14,NA,TRBJ2-5,TRBV7-9,CASSPEGSQETQYF,TGTGCCAGCAGCCCAGAGGGTAGTCAAGAGACCCAGTACTTC
NA,14,TRBD1,TRBJ1-3,TRBV10-3,CAITRDRGGNTIYF,TGTGCCATCACCCGGGACAGGGGTGGAAACACCATATATTTT
NA,15,NA,TRBJ2-7,TRBV19,CASSIATSSSYEQYF,TGTGCCAGTAGTATAGCGACTAGTTCCTCCTACGAGCAGTACTTC
once,17,TRBD2,TRBJ2-5,TRBV7-2,CASSFPVRGGNQETQYF,TGTGCCAGCAGCTTCCCCGTTCGGGGGGGCAACCAAGAGACCCAGTACTTC